This T cell receptor beta chain was observed in a study of cytomegalovirus exposure and HLA in healthy donors. Study-wide context: A subsequent analysis reported that the 120 validation repertoires were produced on the same platform that had also been used for the roughly 670 first-cohort repertoires. General study findings and limits: Whilst most TCR sequences proved rare, a subset of public TCRs occurred across many donors. It was found in a later analysis that first-cohort TCR clusters tended to co-occur in the 100 to 150 validation repertoires. TCR beta chains numbering under 200 were designated cytomegalovirus-associated.

V trimming: 0 bases; J trimming: 3 bases; junction bases outside the gene matches: 10. The CDR3 is 18 residues long. The germline CDR1 and CDR2 sequences are SGHAT and FQNNGV. Comments on this clone: Its antigen remains unknown.

This table comes from immunoSEQ multiplex PCR, and its TCRdb copy is limited to in-frame clones, with some not included. The top ten hold over 1% of the sample, which has roughly 60,000 clones, 90% to 95% seen once. The sample was PBMCs. The chain uses TRBV11-2 and TRBJ2-7; 11 nucleotides agree with TRBD2. The receptor was derived from a woman under 30 in good health and CMV-seronegative. CDR3: CASSLDPVAGGVGYEQYF. Here the CDR3 DNA reads TGTGCCAGCAGCTTAGACCCTGTAGCGGGAGGGGTTGGCTACGAGCAGTACTTC.